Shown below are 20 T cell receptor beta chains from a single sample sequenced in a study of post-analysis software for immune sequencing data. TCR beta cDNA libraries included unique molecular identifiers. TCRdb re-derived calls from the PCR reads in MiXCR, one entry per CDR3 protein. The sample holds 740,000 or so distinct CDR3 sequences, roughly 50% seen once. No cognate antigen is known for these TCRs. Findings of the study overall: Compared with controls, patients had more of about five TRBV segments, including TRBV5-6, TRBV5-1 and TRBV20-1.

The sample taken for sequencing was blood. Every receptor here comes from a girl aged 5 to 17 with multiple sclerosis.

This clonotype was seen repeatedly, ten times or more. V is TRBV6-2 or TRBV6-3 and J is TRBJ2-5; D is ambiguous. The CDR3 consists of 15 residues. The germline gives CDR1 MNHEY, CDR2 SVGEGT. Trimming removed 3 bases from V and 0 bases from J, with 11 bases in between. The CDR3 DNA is TGTGCCAGCAGTTATCAAGGGAACTACCAAGAGACCCAGTACTTC. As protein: CASSYQGNYQETQYF.

CDR3 sequence reads: CATSRLGASRRTEAFF. DNA for the CDR3: TGTGCCACCAGCAGGCTTGGCGCCTCGAGAAGGACTGAAGCTTTCTTT. The chain carries TRBV15 and TRBJ1-1, with D uncertain. V was cut by 3 bases and J by 5 bases, with 19 bases left in between. Germline V gene lookup returns CDR1 LNHNV and CDR2 YYDKDF (reference sequence). The CDR3 totals 16 residues.

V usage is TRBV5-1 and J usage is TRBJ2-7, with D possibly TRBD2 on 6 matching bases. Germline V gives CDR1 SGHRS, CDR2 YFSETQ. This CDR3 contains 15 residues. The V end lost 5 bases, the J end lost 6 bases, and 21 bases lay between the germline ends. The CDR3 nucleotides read TGCGCCAGCAGTAACAACCGGGCGGGGTTAGGCGAGCAGTACTTC. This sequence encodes CASSNNRAGLGEQYF.

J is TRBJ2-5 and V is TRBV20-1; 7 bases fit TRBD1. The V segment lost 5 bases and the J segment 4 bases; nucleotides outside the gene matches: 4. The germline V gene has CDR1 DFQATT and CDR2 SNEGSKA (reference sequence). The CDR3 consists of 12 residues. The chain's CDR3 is CSAGGQVETQYF. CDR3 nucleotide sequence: TGCAGTGCTGGTGGACAGGTAGAGACCCAGTACTTC.

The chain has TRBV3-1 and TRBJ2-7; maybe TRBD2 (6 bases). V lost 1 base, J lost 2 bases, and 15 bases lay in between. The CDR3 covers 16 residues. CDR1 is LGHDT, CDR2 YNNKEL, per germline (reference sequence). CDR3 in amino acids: CASSQGGFERAYEQYF. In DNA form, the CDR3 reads TGTGCCAGCAGCCAAGGAGGGTTCGAGCGGGCCTACGAGCAGTACTTC.

DNA of the CDR3: TGTGCCAGCAGCCCCTCTCGGCTAGCGGCGGAAAATGAGCAGTTCTTC. It translates to CASSPSRLAAENEQFF. The V and J genes are TRBV7-9 and TRBJ2-1; 7 nucleotides line up with TRBD2. CDR3 length equals 16 residues. Germline CDR1 and CDR2: SEHNR and FQNEAQ (reference sequence). Germline trimming cut 5 bases from V and 7 bases from J; bases unmatched to any gene: 14.

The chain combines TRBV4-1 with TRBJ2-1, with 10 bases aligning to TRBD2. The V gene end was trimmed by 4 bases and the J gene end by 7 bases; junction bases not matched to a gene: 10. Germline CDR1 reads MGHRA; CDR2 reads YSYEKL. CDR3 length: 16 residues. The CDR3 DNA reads TGCGCCAGCAGCCCAGAAACTAGCGGGATAGGGAATGAGCAGTTCTTC. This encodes CASSPETSGIGNEQFF.

CDR3 amino acids: CASSEAAGPEAFF. The CDR3 coding sequence is TGTGCCAGCAGTGAAGCGGCGGGGCCTGAAGCTTTCTTT. The chain joins TRBV6-1 to TRBJ1-1; possible D gene TRBD1, 5 bases. CDR1 is MNHNS and CDR2 is SASEGT in the germline V gene. The CDR3 runs 13 residues. V shed 0 bases and J shed 6 bases, with 8 bases lying between them.

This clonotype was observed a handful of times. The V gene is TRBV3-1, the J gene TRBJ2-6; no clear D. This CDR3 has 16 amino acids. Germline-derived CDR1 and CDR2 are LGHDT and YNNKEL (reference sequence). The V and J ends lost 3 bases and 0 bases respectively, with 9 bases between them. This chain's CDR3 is CASSQETSSGANVLTF. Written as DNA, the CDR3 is TGTGCCAGCAGCCAGGAAACAAGCTCTGGGGCCAACGTCCTGACTTTC. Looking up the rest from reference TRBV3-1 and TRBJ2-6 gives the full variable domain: DTAVSQTPKYLVTQMGNDKSIKCEQNLGHDTMYWYKQDSKKFLKIMFSYNNKELIINETVPNRFSPKSPDKAHLNLHINSLELGDSAVYFCASSQETSSGANVLTFGAGSRLTVL.

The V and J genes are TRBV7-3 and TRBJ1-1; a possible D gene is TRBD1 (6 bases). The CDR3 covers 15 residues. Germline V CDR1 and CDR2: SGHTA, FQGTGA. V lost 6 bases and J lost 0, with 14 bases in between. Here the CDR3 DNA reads TGTGCCAGCAGGCTAAGCGGGACAATGAACACTGAAGCTTTCTTT. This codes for CASRLSGTMNTEAFF. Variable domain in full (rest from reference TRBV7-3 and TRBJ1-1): GAGVSQTPSNKVTEKGKYVELRCDPISGHTALYWYRQSLGQGPEFLIYFQGTGAADDSGLPNDRFFAVRPEGSVSTLKIQRTERGDSAVYLCASRLSGTMNTEAFFGQGTRLTVV.

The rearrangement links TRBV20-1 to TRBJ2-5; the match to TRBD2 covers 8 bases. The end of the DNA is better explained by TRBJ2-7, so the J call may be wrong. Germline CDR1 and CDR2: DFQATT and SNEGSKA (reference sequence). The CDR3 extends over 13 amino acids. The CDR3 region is CSARGGPHYEQYF. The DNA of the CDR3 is TGCAGTGCTCGGGGGGGCCCTCACTACGAGCAGTACTTC.

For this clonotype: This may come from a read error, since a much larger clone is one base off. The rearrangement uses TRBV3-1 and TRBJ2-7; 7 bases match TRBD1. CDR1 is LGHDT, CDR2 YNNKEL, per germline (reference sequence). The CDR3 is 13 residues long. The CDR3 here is CASSRDSSYGQYF. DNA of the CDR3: TGTGCCAGCAGCCGGGACAGCTCCTACGGGCAGTACTTC.

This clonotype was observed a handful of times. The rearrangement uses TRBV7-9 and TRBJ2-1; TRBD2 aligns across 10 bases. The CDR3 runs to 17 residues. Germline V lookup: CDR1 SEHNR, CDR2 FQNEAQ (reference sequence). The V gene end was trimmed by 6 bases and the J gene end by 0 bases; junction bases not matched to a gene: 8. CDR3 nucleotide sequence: TGTGCCAGCAGTAGAATAGCGGGGGGCCGCTCCTACAATGAGCAGTTCTTC. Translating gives CASSRIAGGRSYNEQFF.

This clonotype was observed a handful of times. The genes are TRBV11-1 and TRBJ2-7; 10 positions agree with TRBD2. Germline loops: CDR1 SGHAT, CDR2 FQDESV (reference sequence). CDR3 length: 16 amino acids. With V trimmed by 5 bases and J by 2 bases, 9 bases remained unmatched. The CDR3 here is CASSTLLAGSPYEQYF. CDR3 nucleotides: TGTGCCAGCAGCACCTTACTAGCGGGAAGCCCCTACGAGCAGTACTTC.

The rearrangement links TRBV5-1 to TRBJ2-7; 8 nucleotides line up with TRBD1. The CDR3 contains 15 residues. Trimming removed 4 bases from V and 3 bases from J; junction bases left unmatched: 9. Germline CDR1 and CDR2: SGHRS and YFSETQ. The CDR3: CASSGVAGQVYEQYF. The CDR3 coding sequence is TGCGCCAGCAGCGGAGTCGCGGGACAGGTCTACGAGCAGTACTTC. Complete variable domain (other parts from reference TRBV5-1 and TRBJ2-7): KAGVTQTPRYLIKTRGQQVTLSCSPISGHRSVSWYQQTPGQGLQFLFEYFSETQRNKGNFPGRFSGRQFSNSRSEMNVSTLELGDSALYLCASSGVAGQVYEQYFGPGTRLTVT.

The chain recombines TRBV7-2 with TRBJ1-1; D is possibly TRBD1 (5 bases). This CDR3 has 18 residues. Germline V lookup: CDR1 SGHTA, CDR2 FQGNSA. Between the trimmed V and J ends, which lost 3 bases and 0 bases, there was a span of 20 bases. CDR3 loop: CASSFPKVPPGVNTEAFF. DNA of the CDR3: TGTGCCAGCAGCTTTCCCAAGGTCCCCCCGGGGGTGAACACTGAAGCTTTCTTT.

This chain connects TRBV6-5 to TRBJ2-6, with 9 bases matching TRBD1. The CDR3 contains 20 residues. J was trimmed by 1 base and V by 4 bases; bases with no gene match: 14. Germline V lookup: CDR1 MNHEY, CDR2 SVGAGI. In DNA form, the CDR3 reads TGTGCCAGCAGTTCCTGGGGGACAGGGACCACCTTTTCTGGGGCCAACGTCCTGACTTTC. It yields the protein CASSSWGTGTTFSGANVLTF.

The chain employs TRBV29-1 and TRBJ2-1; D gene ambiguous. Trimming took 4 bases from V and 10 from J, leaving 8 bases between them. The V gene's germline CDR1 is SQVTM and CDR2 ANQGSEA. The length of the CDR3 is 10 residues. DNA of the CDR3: TGCAGCGTTGTCGAAGCGGAGCAGTTCTTC. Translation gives CSVVEAEQFF.

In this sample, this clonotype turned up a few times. The CDR3 DNA reads as TGCGCCAGCAGTCCCGGGACACCCCATGAGCAGTTCTTC. The encoded protein is CASSPGTPHEQFF. This chain connects TRBV5-1 to TRBJ2-1; perhaps TRBD1 as D (6 bases). Germline V gene data show CDR1 as SGHRS and CDR2 as YFSETQ. The CDR3 loop spans 13 amino acids. Trimming pared 5 bases from V and 8 bases from J, leaving 14 bases between.

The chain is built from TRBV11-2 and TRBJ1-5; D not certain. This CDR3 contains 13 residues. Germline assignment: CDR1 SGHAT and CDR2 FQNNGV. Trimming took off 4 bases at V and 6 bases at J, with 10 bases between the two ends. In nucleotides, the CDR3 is TGTGCCAGCAGCTACGGAAGGTCTCAGCCCCAGCATTTT. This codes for CASSYGRSQPQHF.